This T cell receptor (beta chain) comes out of a study of T-cell memory formation after mild COVID-19. Study in general: TCR clusters showed largely donor specificity. Study results and limitations: The study found balanced CD4/CD8 in clones contracting day 15 to 85 and a CD4+ lean in later expanders.

TCRdb re-called the 5' RACE reads through MiXCR, storing one row per CDR3 protein. The sample carries more than 400,000 distinct CDR3 sequences, over 15% recorded once. CDR3 size: 13 residues. With 7 bases removed from V and 7 bases from J, the gap between germline ends came to 16 bases. This clonotype was recorded a few times. Its antigen remains unidentified. The rearrangement links TRBV12-3 or TRBV12-4 to TRBJ1-2, with D possibly matching TRBD1 (5 bases). The sequenced sample was PBMCs or a T cell subset sorted from them (not recorded which). The clonotype comes from an adult woman who had mild COVID-19 (a few samples of this study predate the infection). Cell type and time point are not known. CDR3 sequence reads: CASNPGTAAGYTF. CDR3 DNA sequence: TGTGCCAGCAACCCGGGGACGGCCGCTGGCTACACCTTC.